This T cell receptor (beta chain) was retrieved from a study of spatial heterogeneity in lung cancer. General study findings and limits: How many expanded intratumoral alpha and beta TCRs were present tracked the tumor mutation count, which was a count of nonsynonymous mutations.

The CDR3 extends over 16 amino acids. Per the germline V gene, CDR1 is SGHAT and CDR2 is FQNNGV. Trimming at V came to 1 base and at J to 2 bases, leaving 4 bases not matched to a gene. Time point reported: sample taken at primary tumor resection. TCRs were sequenced from unsorted whole RNA of tumor, nontumor lung or PBMC. This clonotype was recorded at least ten times. Its antigen is not identified. TCRdb reprocessed the 5' RACE reads via MiXCR and lists one record per CDR3 protein. Seen here are 9,500 to 11,000 distinct CDR3 sequences, 4.5% to 5.5% observed once, and the top ten hold about an eighth.

This clonotype was obtained from a male donor with early-stage non-small cell lung cancer. Sequencing used lung tumor tissue, obtained at surgery. The chain is built from TRBV11-2 and TRBJ2-3; 9 bases are a match to TRBD2. DNA of the CDR3: TGTGCCAGCAGCTTAGTCCTAGCGGGAATCACAGATACGCAGTATTTT. It codes for CASSLVLAGITDTQYF.